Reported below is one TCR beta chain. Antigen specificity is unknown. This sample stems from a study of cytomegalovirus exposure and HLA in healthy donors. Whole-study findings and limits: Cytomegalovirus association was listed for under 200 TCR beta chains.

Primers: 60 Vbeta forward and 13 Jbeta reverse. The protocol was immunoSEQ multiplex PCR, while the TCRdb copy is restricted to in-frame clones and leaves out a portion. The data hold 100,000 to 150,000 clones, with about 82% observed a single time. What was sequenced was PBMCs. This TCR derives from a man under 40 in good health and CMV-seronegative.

In DNA, the CDR3 is TGTGCCAGTAACAACCGGGACATCTCTGGCTACACCTTC. It codes for CASNNRDISGYTF. This chain connects TRBV19 to TRBJ1-2, with D perhaps TRBD1 (6 bases). Germline loops: CDR1 LNHDA, CDR2 SQIVND (reference sequence). The V end was cut by 7 bases, the J end by 7 bases, with 16 bases between. The CDR3 sequence is 13 residues long.